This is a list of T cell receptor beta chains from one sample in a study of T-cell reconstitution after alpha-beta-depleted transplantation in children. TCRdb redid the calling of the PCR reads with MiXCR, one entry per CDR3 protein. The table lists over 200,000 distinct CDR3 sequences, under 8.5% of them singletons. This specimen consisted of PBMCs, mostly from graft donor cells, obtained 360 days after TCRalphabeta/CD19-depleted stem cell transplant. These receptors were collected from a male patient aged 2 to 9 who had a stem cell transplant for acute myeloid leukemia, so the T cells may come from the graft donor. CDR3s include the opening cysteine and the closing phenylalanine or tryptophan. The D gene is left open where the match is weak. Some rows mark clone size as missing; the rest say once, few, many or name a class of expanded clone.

CDR3nt: TGTGCCAGCTCCAGGGACACAGCGGCAGATACGCAGTATTTT
CDR3aa: CASSRDTAADTQYF
d_gene: .
abundance: many
v_gene: TRBV7-3
j_gene: TRBJ2-3

CDR3nt: TGCAGCGTACAGACGACCGAAGCTTTCTTT
CDR3aa: CSVQTTEAFF
d_gene: .
abundance: many
v_gene: TRBV29-1
j_gene: TRBJ1-1

CDR3nt: TGCAGCGTTGTAGGGGTGGCGAACACTGAAGCTTTCTTT
CDR3aa: CSVVGVANTEAFF
d_gene: .
abundance: .
v_gene: TRBV29-1
j_gene: TRBJ1-1

CDR3nt: TGTGCCAGCTCACCATGGACAGGGGGCATCGATGAGCAGTTCTTC
CDR3aa: CASSPWTGGIDEQFF
d_gene: TRBD1
abundance: .
v_gene: TRBV18
j_gene: TRBJ2-1

CDR3nt: TGCGCCAGCAGCCAATACTGGACTAGCGGAATCTACGAGCAGTACTTC
CDR3aa: CASSQYWTSGIYEQYF
d_gene: TRBD2
abundance: .
v_gene: TRBV4-1
j_gene: TRBJ2-7

CDR3nt: TGTGCCAGCAGCCCACATAACAATGAGCAGTTCTTC
CDR3aa: CASSPHNNEQFF
d_gene: .
abundance: .
v_gene: TRBV7-6
j_gene: TRBJ2-1

CDR3nt: TGTGCCAGCAGTCCCAGGTCGTTCAGCTCCTACAATGAGCAGTTCTTC
CDR3aa: CASSPRSFSSYNEQFF
d_gene: .
abundance: many
v_gene: TRBV27
j_gene: TRBJ2-1

CDR3nt: TGTGCCAGCAGAAGGGGACGGACGAACACCGGGGAGCTGTTTTTT
CDR3aa: CASRRGRTNTGELFF
d_gene: .
abundance: .
v_gene: TRBV7-2
j_gene: TRBJ2-2

CDR3nt: TGCAGTGCTTTTGGACTATCCCCTTACAATGAGCAGTTCTTC
CDR3aa: CSAFGLSPYNEQFF
d_gene: .
abundance: many
v_gene: TRBV20-1
j_gene: TRBJ2-1

CDR3nt: TGCAGTGCTATACTAAAGGGGGGGGACATTCAGTACTTC
CDR3aa: CSAILKGGDIQYF
d_gene: .
abundance: few
v_gene: TRBV20-1
j_gene: TRBJ2-4

CDR3nt: TGTGCCAGCAGTTACTCGAACGAGTTAGCCGAGCAGTACTTC
CDR3aa: CASSYSNELAEQYF
d_gene: .
abundance: .
v_gene: TRBV6-5
j_gene: TRBJ2-7

CDR3nt: TGTGCCACCGCCTACTCCTCGCATGAGCAGTTCTTC
CDR3aa: CATAYSSHEQFF
d_gene: .
abundance: .
v_gene: TRBV15
j_gene: TRBJ2-1

CDR3nt: TGCAGCGCCTCGGGGACACACGACCCCAATGAGCAGTTCTTC
CDR3aa: CSASGTHDPNEQFF
d_gene: .
abundance: many
v_gene: TRBV29-1
j_gene: TRBJ2-1

CDR3nt: TGTGCCAGCTCACCGGGGACAGGGGCTAGTCATTCACCCCTCCACTTT
CDR3aa: CASSPGTGASHSPLHF
d_gene: TRBD1
abundance: few
v_gene: TRBV18
j_gene: TRBJ1-6

CDR3nt: TGTGCCAGCAGACCGTACCGCTCTGGAAACACCATATATTTT
CDR3aa: CASRPYRSGNTIYF
d_gene: .
abundance: many
v_gene: TRBV6-1
j_gene: TRBJ1-3

CDR3nt: TGCAGCGCCGCGGCACAGGGGGCTGTTTACAATGAGCAGTTCTTC
CDR3aa: CSAAAQGAVYNEQFF
d_gene: TRBD1
abundance: .
v_gene: TRBV29-1
j_gene: TRBJ2-1

CDR3nt: TGCAGCGGCCGGGACAGCTTATATTCTAGCACAGATACGCAGTATTTT
CDR3aa: CSGRDSLYSSTDTQYF
d_gene: TRBD1
abundance: .
v_gene: TRBV29-1
j_gene: TRBJ2-3

CDR3nt: TGTGCCAGCTCAGGCGGGGATAACGGAGATACGCAGTATTTT
CDR3aa: CASSGGDNGDTQYF
d_gene: .
abundance: .
v_gene: TRBV18
j_gene: TRBJ2-3

CDR3nt: TGCGCCAGCAGCCAAGTGGGGGGGGGGCACAATGAGCAGTTCTTC
CDR3aa: CASSQVGGGHNEQFF
d_gene: .
abundance: few
v_gene: TRBV4-1
j_gene: TRBJ2-1

CDR3nt: TGTGCCATCAGTAGCGGTAGGGATAATCAGCCCCAGCATTTT
CDR3aa: CAISSGRDNQPQHF
d_gene: .
abundance: many
v_gene: TRBV10-3
j_gene: TRBJ1-5

CDR3nt: TGCAGCGTCCGCCCATCAACTGGAAACACCATATATTTT
CDR3aa: CSVRPSTGNTIYF
d_gene: .
abundance: .
v_gene: TRBV29-1
j_gene: TRBJ1-3

CDR3nt: TGTGCCAGCAGCTTAGTAGGTCTTTCCTACGAGCAGTACTTC
CDR3aa: CASSLVGLSYEQYF
d_gene: .
abundance: .
v_gene: TRBV7-2
j_gene: TRBJ2-7

CDR3nt: TGTGCCAGCAGGGAACAGGGGGCTTACGAGCAGTACTTC
CDR3aa: CASREQGAYEQYF
d_gene: TRBD1
abundance: .
v_gene: TRBV12-3/TRBV12-4
j_gene: TRBJ2-7

CDR3nt: TGCGCCAGCAGTAGGACGGCGGATCAAGAGACCCAGTACTTC
CDR3aa: CASSRTADQETQYF
d_gene: .
abundance: few
v_gene: TRBV5-1
j_gene: TRBJ2-5

CDR3nt: TGCGCCAGCAGTGAGACTAGAGGAGAGACCCAGTACTTC
CDR3aa: CASSETRGETQYF
d_gene: .
abundance: many
v_gene: TRBV10-2
j_gene: TRBJ2-5

CDR3nt: TGCAGTGCTAGCAGGGAGTCCATCTACGAGCAGTACTTC
CDR3aa: CSASRESIYEQYF
d_gene: .
abundance: few
v_gene: TRBV20-1
j_gene: TRBJ2-7

CDR3nt: TGTGCCAGCAGCTTAATTTCCGTTCTGGCTAGCGGGGGTCAAGACACCGGGGAGCTGTTTTTT
CDR3aa: CASSLISVLASGGQDTGELFF
d_gene: TRBD2
abundance: .
v_gene: TRBV7-3
j_gene: TRBJ2-2

CDR3nt: TGTGCCAGCAGCTTATACCGAGGGATTGAGCAGTTCTTC
CDR3aa: CASSLYRGIEQFF
d_gene: .
abundance: .
v_gene: TRBV7-2
j_gene: TRBJ2-1

CDR3nt: TGTGCCAGTACCCCCTCGGGCAGGGGTTACGAGCAGTACTTC
CDR3aa: CASTPSGRGYEQYF
d_gene: .
abundance: many
v_gene: TRBV19
j_gene: TRBJ2-7

CDR3nt: TGTGCCAGCAGTTGGGACAGGGGGCCAGATACGCAGTATTTT
CDR3aa: CASSWDRGPDTQYF
d_gene: TRBD1
abundance: .
v_gene: TRBV12-3/TRBV12-4
j_gene: TRBJ2-3

CDR3nt: TGCAGTGCTAGCTCATCGGGGATGAATGAAAAACTGTTTTTT
CDR3aa: CSASSSGMNEKLFF
d_gene: .
abundance: many
v_gene: TRBV20-1
j_gene: TRBJ1-4

CDR3nt: TGTGCCAGCAGGGAAGTAGCGGGAGGACTTAACTCCTACAATGAGCAGTTCTTC
CDR3aa: CASREVAGGLNSYNEQFF
d_gene: TRBD2
abundance: .
v_gene: TRBV6-2/TRBV6-3
j_gene: TRBJ2-1

CDR3nt: TGTGCCAGCAGCCCCCCCCGGACTAGCGGGACCGAGCAGTACTTC
CDR3aa: CASSPPRTSGTEQYF
d_gene: TRBD2
abundance: few
v_gene: TRBV7-9
j_gene: TRBJ2-7

CDR3nt: TGCGCCAGCAGCTGGGTTGGAGATACGCAGTATTTT
CDR3aa: CASSWVGDTQYF
d_gene: .
abundance: .
v_gene: TRBV5-1
j_gene: TRBJ2-3

CDR3nt: TGCAGTGCGACAGAGACCTATAATTCACCCCTCCACTTT
CDR3aa: CSATETYNSPLHF
d_gene: .
abundance: .
v_gene: TRBV20-1
j_gene: TRBJ1-6

CDR3nt: TGTGCCAGCAGTGAGTCGAGACTAGCGGGACATGAGCAGTACTTC
CDR3aa: CASSESRLAGHEQYF
d_gene: TRBD2
abundance: .
v_gene: TRBV6-5
j_gene: TRBJ2-7

CDR3nt: TGTGCCAGCAGCTTAACTTTCGGCGGGAACACCGGGGAGCTGTTTTTT
CDR3aa: CASSLTFGGNTGELFF
d_gene: .
abundance: few
v_gene: TRBV7-3
j_gene: TRBJ2-2

CDR3nt: TGTGCCAGCGGTCTTGCTGGGGCCAACGTCCTGACTTTC
CDR3aa: CASGLAGANVLTF
d_gene: .
abundance: many
v_gene: TRBV2
j_gene: TRBJ2-6

CDR3nt: TGTGCCAGCAGCTTGGAACCAGCGGCAGAAGATACGCAGTATTTT
CDR3aa: CASSLEPAAEDTQYF
d_gene: .
abundance: few
v_gene: TRBV5-6
j_gene: TRBJ2-3

CDR3nt: TGTGCCAGCAGCTTAGCCACCGAGACCCAGTACTTC
CDR3aa: CASSLATETQYF
d_gene: .
abundance: few
v_gene: TRBV7-9
j_gene: TRBJ2-5

CDR3nt: TGTGCCAGCAGCTTGGTGTTTTTTGGCGAGTTTCGCGCGAACACCGGGGAGCTGTTTTTT
CDR3aa: CASSLVFFGEFRANTGELFF
d_gene: .
abundance: .
v_gene: TRBV5-6
j_gene: TRBJ2-2

CDR3nt: TGTGCCAGCTCACCACGACCTGGCCAGGGGAACGGAGAGACCCAGTACTTC
CDR3aa: CASSPRPGQGNGETQYF
d_gene: .
abundance: many
v_gene: TRBV18
j_gene: TRBJ2-5

CDR3nt: TGCGCCAGCAGCTTGGTCGACAGGGCGAACGAGCAGTACTTC
CDR3aa: CASSLVDRANEQYF
d_gene: TRBD1
abundance: .
v_gene: TRBV5-1
j_gene: TRBJ2-7

CDR3nt: TGTGCCAGCAGCAAACGGGGGGCAGGGTACTACGAGCAGTACTTC
CDR3aa: CASSKRGAGYYEQYF
d_gene: .
abundance: many
v_gene: TRBV7-9
j_gene: TRBJ2-7

CDR3nt: TGTGCCAGCAGCTCCTGGGGGGGTACAGATACGCAGTATTTT
CDR3aa: CASSSWGGTDTQYF
d_gene: TRBD2
abundance: .
v_gene: TRBV7-6
j_gene: TRBJ2-3

CDR3nt: TGCGCCAGCAGCTTTGGAGACGGGGGTTACAATGAGCAGTTCTTC
CDR3aa: CASSFGDGGYNEQFF
d_gene: .
abundance: .
v_gene: TRBV5-1
j_gene: TRBJ2-1

CDR3nt: TGTGCCGCCCACAGGACAGATACGCAGTATTTT
CDR3aa: CAAHRTDTQYF
d_gene: .
abundance: few
v_gene: TRBV30
j_gene: TRBJ2-3

CDR3nt: TGTGCCAGCATGAAGGGGGTCGAGCAGTACTTC
CDR3aa: CASMKGVEQYF
d_gene: .
abundance: few
v_gene: TRBV6-1
j_gene: TRBJ2-7

CDR3nt: TGCAGTGCTAGAATGCCGGGGACCGGGGAGCTGTTTTTT
CDR3aa: CSARMPGTGELFF
d_gene: .
abundance: .
v_gene: TRBV20-1
j_gene: TRBJ2-2

CDR3nt: TGCGCCAGCAGCAACGGACTAGTTAGACATATCGATACGCAGTATTTT
CDR3aa: CASSNGLVRHIDTQYF
d_gene: TRBD2
abundance: .
v_gene: TRBV5-1
j_gene: TRBJ2-3

CDR3nt: TGCAGTGCTACTCAGAGTTCCGGGACAGGGATTCATGCCGGGGAGCTGTTTTTT
CDR3aa: CSATQSSGTGIHAGELFF
d_gene: TRBD1
abundance: many
v_gene: TRBV20-1
j_gene: TRBJ2-2

CDR3nt: TGTGCCAGCAGTTTGACAGGGGGCATTGGCTACACCTTC
CDR3aa: CASSLTGGIGYTF
d_gene: TRBD1
abundance: many
v_gene: TRBV12-3/TRBV12-4
j_gene: TRBJ1-2

CDR3nt: TGTGCCAGCAGCCGGTTACTAGCGGGAGTGTATAATGAGCAGTTCTTC
CDR3aa: CASSRLLAGVYNEQFF
d_gene: TRBD2
abundance: few
v_gene: TRBV7-2
j_gene: TRBJ2-1

CDR3nt: TGCAGTGCTAGAGATGGGCGGGGATTCTACAATGAGCAGTTCTTC
CDR3aa: CSARDGRGFYNEQFF
d_gene: .
abundance: few
v_gene: TRBV20-1
j_gene: TRBJ2-1

CDR3nt: TGCAGTGCTAGGGCAACAGGGGGCGAAGAGACCCAGTACTTC
CDR3aa: CSARATGGEETQYF
d_gene: TRBD1
abundance: many
v_gene: TRBV20-1
j_gene: TRBJ2-5

CDR3nt: TGTGCCAGCAGTTTATGGGAGCTCACAGATACGCAGTATTTT
CDR3aa: CASSLWELTDTQYF
d_gene: .
abundance: .
v_gene: TRBV12-3/TRBV12-4
j_gene: TRBJ2-3

CDR3nt: TGCAGCGTGGGGCAGGAGAGCTCCTACGAGCAGTACTTC
CDR3aa: CSVGQESSYEQYF
d_gene: .
abundance: many
v_gene: TRBV29-1
j_gene: TRBJ2-7

CDR3nt: TGTGCCACCAGCAGAGAGGGGAGACTAGCGGGACGGGAAGAGACCCAGTACTTC
CDR3aa: CATSREGRLAGREETQYF
d_gene: TRBD2
abundance: few
v_gene: TRBV15
j_gene: TRBJ2-5

CDR3nt: TGTGCCAGCAGTCCAAAGACTAGCGGGTGGGAGACCCAGTACTTC
CDR3aa: CASSPKTSGWETQYF
d_gene: TRBD2
abundance: .
v_gene: TRBV7-2
j_gene: TRBJ2-5